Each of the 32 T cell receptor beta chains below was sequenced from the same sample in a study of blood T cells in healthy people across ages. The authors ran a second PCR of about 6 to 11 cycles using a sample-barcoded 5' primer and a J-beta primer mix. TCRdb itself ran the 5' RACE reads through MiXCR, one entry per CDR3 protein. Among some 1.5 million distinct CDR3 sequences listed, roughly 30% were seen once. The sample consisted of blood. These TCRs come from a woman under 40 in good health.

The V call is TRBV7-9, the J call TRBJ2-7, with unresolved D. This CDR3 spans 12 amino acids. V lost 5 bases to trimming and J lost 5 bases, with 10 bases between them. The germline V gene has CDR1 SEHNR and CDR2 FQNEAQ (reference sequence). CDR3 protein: CASSVRGHEQYF. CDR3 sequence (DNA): TGTGCCAGCAGCGTAAGAGGCCACGAGCAGTACTTC.

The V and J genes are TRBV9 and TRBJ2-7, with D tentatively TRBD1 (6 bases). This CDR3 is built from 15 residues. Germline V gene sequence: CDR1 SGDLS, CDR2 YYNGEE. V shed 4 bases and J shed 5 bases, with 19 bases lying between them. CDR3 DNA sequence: TGTGCCAGCAGCCTCTCAGGGGATCCTAAGGACGAGCAGTACTTC. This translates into CASSLSGDPKDEQYF. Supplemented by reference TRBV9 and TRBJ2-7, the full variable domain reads DSGVTQTPKHLITATGQRVTLRCSPRSGDLSVYWYQQSLDQGLQFLIQYYNGEERAKGNILERFSAQQFPDLHSELNLSSLELGDSALYFCASSLSGDPKDEQYFGPGTRLTVT.

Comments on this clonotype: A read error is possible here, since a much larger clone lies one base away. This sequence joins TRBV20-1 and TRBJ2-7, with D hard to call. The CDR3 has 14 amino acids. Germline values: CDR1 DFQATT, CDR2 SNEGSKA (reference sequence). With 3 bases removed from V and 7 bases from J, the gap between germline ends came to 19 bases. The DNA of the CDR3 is TGCAGTGCTAGGGCCGTCAACACCTACAATGAGCAGTACTTC. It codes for CSARAVNTYNEQYF.

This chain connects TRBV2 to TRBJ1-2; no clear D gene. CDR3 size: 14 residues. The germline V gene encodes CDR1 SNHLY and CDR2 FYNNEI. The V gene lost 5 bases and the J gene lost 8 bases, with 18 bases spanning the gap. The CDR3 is CASSQTFSDAGYTF. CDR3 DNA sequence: TGTGCCAGCAGTCAAACTTTCTCGGACGCGGGCTACACCTTC.

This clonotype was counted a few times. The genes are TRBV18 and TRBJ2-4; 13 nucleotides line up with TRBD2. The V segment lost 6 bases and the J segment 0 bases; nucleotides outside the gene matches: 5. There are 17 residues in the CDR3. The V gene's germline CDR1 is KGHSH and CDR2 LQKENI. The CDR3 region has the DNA TGTGCCAGCTCTCTACTAGCGGGAGGGCTAGCCAAAAACATTCAGTACTTC. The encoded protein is CASSLLAGGLAKNIQYF.

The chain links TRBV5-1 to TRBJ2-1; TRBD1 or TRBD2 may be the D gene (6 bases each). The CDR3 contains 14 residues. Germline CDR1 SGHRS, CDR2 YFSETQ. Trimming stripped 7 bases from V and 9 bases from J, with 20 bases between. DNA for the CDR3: TGCGCCAGCGGCTGGTGGGGGGCTTTGGGTGAGCAGTTCTTC. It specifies CASGWWGALGEQFF.

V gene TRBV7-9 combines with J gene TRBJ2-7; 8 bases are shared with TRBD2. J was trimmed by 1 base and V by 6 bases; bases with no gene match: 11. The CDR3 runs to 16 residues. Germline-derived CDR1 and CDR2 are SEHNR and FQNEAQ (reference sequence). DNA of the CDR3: TGTGCCAGCAGTCCCCCCAGCACTAGCGGATCCTACGAGCAGTACTTC. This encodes CASSPPSTSGSYEQYF.

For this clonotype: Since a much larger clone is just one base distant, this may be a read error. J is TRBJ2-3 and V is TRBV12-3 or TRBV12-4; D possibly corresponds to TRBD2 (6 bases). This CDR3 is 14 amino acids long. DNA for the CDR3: TGTGCCAGCAGTTTAGGGCGGGGAACAGATGCGCAGTATTTT. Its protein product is CASSLGRGTDAQYF.

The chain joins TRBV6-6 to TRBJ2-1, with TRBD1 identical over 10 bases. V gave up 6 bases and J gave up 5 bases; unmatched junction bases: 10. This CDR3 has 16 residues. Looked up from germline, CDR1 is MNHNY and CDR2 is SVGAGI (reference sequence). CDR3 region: CASRDRGRVGDNEQFF. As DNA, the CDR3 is TGTGCCAGCAGGGACAGGGGGAGGGTGGGGGACAATGAGCAGTTCTTC.

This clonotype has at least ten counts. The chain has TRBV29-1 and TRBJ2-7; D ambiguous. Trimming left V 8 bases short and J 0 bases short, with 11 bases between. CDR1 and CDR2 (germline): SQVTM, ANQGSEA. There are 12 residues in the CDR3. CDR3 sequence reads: CSLLDRSYEQYF. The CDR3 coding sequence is TGCAGCCTATTGGACCGCTCCTACGAGCAGTACTTC.

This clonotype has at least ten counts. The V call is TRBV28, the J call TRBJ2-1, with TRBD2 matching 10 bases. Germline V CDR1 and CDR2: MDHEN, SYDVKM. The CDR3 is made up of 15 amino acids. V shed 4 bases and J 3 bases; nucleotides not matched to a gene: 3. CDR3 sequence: CASSSAGGLYNEQFF. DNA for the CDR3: TGTGCCAGCAGTTCAGCGGGGGGGCTCTACAATGAGCAGTTCTTC.

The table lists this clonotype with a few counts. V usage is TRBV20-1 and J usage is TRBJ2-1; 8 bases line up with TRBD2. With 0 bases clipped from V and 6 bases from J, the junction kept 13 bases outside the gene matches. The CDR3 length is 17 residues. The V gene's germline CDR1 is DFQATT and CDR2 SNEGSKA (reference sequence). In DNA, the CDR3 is TGCAGTGCTAGAGATCCGGGGGCGGGGGGACCTCTCAATGAGCAGTTCTTC. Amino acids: CSARDPGAGGPLNEQFF.

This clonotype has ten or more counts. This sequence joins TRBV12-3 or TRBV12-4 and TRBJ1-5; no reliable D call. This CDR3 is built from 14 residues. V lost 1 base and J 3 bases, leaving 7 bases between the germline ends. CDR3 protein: CASSLVDVNQPQHF. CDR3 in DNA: TGTGCCAGCAGTTTAGTTGACGTCAATCAGCCCCAGCATTTT.

As DNA, the CDR3 is TGTGCCAGCAGCGTAAGAGTAGCGGGGGGGAGGCATGAGCAGTTCTTC. This sequence encodes CASSVRVAGGRHEQFF. V and J are TRBV5-5 and TRBJ2-1, with 11 bases identical to TRBD2. CDR1 is SGHKS, CDR2 YYEKEE, per germline (reference sequence). The CDR3 is made up of 16 amino acids. Unmatched junction bases numbered 11, after V lost 4 bases and J lost 8 bases.

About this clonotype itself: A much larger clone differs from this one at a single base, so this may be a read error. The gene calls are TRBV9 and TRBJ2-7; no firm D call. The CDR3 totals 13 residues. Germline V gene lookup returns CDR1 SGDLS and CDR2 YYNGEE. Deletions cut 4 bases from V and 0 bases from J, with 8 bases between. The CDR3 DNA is TGTGCCAGCAGCAATCACAACTCCTACGAGCAGTACTTC. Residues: CASSNHNSYEQYF.

In nucleotides, the CDR3 is TGCAGTGCTAGGGGCAGTCAGGGATACTCCTACGAGCAGTACTTC. Translation: CSARGSQGYSYEQYF. This sequence joins TRBV20-1 and TRBJ2-7; D possibly corresponds to TRBD1 (5 bases). Trimming shortened V by 3 bases and J by 0 bases, and 15 bases separated the two germline ends. The length of the CDR3 is 15 residues. In germline, CDR1 is DFQATT, CDR2 SNEGSKA (reference sequence).

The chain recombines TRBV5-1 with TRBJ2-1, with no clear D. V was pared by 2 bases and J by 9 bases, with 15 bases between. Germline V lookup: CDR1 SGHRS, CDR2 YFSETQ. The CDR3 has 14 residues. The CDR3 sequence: CASSFFNENSEQFF. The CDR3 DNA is TGCGCCAGCAGCTTCTTTAACGAAAACAGTGAGCAGTTCTTC.

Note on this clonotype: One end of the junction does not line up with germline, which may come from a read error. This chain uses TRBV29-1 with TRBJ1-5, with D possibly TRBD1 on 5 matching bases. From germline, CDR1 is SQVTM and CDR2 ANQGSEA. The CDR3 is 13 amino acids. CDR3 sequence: CSVDPGNNHPQHF. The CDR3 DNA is TGCAGCGTTGACCCAGGGAACAATCACCCCCAGCATTTT. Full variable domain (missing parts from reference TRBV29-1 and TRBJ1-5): SAVISQKPSRDICQRGTSLTIQCQVDSQVTMMFWYRQQPGQSLTLIATANQGSEATYESGFVIDKFPISRPNLTFSTLTVSNMSPEDSSIYLCSVDPGNNHPQHFGDGTRLSIL.

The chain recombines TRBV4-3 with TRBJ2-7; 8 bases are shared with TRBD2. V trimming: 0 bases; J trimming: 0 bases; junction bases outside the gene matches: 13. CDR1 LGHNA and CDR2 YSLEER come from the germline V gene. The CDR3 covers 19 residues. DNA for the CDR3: TGCGCCAGCAGCCAAGAGGGGCCTCTTGCGGGAGGCTACTCCTACGAGCAGTACTTC. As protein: CASSQEGPLAGGYSYEQYF.

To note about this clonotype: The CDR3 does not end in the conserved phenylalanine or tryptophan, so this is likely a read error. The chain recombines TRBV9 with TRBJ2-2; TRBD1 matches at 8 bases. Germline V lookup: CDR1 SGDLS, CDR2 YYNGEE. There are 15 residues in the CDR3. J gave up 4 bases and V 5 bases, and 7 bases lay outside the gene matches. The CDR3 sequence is CASRRSGGRTGELFL. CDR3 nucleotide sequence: TGTGCCAGCAGACGTTCAGGGGGCCGCACCGGGGAGCTGTTTTTG.

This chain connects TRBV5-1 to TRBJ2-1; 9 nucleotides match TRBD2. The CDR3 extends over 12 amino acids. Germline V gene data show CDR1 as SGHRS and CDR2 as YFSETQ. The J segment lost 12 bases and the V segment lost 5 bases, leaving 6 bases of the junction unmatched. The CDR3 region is CASREGAGGQFF. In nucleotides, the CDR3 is TGCGCCAGCAGGGAGGGAGCGGGAGGGCAGTTCTTC.

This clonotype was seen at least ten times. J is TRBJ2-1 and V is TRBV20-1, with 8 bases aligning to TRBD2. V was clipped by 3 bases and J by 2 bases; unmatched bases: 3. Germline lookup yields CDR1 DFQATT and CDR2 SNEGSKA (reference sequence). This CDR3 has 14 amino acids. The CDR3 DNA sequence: TGCAGTGCTAGCCGGGGGGGCCCCTACAATGAGCAGTTCTTC. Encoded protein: CSASRGGPYNEQFF.

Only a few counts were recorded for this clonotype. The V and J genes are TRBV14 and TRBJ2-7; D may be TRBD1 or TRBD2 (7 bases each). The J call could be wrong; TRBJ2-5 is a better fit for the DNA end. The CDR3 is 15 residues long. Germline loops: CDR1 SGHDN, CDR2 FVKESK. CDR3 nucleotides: TGTGCCAGCAGCCTTCGACAGGGAGGGTTTGAGACCCAGTACTTC. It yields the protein CASSLRQGGFETQYF.

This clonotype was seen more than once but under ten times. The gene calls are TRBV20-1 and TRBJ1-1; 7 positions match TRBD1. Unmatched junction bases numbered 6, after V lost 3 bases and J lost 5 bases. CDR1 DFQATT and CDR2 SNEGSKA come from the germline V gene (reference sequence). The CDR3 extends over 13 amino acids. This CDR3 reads CSARRQGLTEAFF. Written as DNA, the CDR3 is TGCAGTGCTAGGAGACAGGGTCTTACTGAAGCTTTCTTT.

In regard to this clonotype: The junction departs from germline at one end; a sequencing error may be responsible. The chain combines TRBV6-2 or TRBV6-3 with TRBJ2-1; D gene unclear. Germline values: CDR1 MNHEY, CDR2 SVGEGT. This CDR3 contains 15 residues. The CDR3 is CARSYYKSATYEQFF. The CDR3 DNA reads TGCGCCCGCAGTTACTATAAAAGCGCGACCTATGAGCAGTTCTTC.

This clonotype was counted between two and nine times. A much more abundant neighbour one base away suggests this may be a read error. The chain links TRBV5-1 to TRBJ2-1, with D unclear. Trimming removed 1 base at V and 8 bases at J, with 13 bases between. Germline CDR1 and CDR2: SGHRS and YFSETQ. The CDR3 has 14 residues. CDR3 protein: CASSLWQINDEQFF. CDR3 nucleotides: TGCGCCAGCAGCTTGTGGCAGATTAACGATGAGCAGTTCTTC.

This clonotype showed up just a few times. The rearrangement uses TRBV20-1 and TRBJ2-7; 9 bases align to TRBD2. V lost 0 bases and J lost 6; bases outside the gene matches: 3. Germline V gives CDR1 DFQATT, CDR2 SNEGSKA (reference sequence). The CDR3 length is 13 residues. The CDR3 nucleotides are TGCAGTGCTAGAGAGCGGGGGGGCCTCGAGCAGTACTTC. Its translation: CSARERGGLEQYF.

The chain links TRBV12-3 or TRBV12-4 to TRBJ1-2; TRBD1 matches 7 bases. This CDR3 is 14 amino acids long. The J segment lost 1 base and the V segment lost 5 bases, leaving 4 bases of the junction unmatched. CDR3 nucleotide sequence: TGTGCCAGCAGTCGCTGGGACAGTAACTATGGCTACACCTTC. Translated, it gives CASSRWDSNYGYTF.

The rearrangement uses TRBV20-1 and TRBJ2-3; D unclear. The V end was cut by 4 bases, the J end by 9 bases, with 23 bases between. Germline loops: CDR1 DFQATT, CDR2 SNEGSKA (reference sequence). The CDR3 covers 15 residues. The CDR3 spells CSATAQPEGLRTQYF. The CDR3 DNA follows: TGCAGTGCTACGGCTCAGCCTGAAGGATTGAGAACGCAGTATTTT.

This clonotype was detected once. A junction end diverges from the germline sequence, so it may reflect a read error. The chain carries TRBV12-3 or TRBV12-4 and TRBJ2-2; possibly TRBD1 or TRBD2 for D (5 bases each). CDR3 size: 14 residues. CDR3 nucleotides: TGTGCCAGCAGCCGGGACCAACAGACCGGGGAACTGTTTTTT. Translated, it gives CASSRDQQTGELFF.

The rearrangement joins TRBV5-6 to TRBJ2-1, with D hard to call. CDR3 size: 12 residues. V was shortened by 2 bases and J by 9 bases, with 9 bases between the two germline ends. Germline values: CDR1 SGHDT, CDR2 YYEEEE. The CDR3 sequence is CASSFANAEQFF. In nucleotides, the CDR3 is TGTGCCAGCAGCTTCGCTAACGCTGAGCAGTTCTTC.

CDR3 sequence (DNA): TGTGCCAGCGGTACTCGACGCTACGAGCAGTACTTC. This codes for CASGTRRYEQYF. The V call is TRBV7-6, the J call TRBJ2-7; D uncertain. Trimming cost V 8 bases and J 3 bases, with 11 bases left between them. The germline gives CDR1 SGHVS, CDR2 FNYEAQ. This CDR3 has 12 amino acids.